The subject of this entry is one TCR beta chain. The data derive from a study of blood T cell repertoires in COVID-19. About the study: The United States, Italy and Spain were the sources of the acute and convalescent COVID-19 samples. The cDNA or gDNA used as material had been derived from T cells, B-cell-depleted T cells, or PBMCs.

Original processing notes: Amplified reference gene primers provided the basis for estimating nucleated cell counts. The table came from immunoSEQ multiplex PCR; TCRdb's copy has only in-frame clones and leaves some out. V and J calls and clone size come straight from that table; D and trimming were deduced from the DNA. This sample has 95,000 to 120,000 clones; over 80% occur once, and the top ten carry about 4.8%. This CDR3 has 13 residues. V gave up 3 bases and J gave up 2 bases; unmatched junction bases: 2. Per germline, CDR1 DFQATT and CDR2 SNEGSKA (reference sequence). This clonotype was obtained from a woman aged 50 to 65 with acute or convalescent COVID-19. Sequenced: peripheral blood. V usage is TRBV20-1 and J usage is TRBJ2-5; TRBD2 aligns across 8 bases. The CDR3 sequence: CSASRLAQETQYF. The CDR3 nucleotides are TGCAGTGCTAGTAGACTAGCGCAAGAGACCCAGTACTTC.